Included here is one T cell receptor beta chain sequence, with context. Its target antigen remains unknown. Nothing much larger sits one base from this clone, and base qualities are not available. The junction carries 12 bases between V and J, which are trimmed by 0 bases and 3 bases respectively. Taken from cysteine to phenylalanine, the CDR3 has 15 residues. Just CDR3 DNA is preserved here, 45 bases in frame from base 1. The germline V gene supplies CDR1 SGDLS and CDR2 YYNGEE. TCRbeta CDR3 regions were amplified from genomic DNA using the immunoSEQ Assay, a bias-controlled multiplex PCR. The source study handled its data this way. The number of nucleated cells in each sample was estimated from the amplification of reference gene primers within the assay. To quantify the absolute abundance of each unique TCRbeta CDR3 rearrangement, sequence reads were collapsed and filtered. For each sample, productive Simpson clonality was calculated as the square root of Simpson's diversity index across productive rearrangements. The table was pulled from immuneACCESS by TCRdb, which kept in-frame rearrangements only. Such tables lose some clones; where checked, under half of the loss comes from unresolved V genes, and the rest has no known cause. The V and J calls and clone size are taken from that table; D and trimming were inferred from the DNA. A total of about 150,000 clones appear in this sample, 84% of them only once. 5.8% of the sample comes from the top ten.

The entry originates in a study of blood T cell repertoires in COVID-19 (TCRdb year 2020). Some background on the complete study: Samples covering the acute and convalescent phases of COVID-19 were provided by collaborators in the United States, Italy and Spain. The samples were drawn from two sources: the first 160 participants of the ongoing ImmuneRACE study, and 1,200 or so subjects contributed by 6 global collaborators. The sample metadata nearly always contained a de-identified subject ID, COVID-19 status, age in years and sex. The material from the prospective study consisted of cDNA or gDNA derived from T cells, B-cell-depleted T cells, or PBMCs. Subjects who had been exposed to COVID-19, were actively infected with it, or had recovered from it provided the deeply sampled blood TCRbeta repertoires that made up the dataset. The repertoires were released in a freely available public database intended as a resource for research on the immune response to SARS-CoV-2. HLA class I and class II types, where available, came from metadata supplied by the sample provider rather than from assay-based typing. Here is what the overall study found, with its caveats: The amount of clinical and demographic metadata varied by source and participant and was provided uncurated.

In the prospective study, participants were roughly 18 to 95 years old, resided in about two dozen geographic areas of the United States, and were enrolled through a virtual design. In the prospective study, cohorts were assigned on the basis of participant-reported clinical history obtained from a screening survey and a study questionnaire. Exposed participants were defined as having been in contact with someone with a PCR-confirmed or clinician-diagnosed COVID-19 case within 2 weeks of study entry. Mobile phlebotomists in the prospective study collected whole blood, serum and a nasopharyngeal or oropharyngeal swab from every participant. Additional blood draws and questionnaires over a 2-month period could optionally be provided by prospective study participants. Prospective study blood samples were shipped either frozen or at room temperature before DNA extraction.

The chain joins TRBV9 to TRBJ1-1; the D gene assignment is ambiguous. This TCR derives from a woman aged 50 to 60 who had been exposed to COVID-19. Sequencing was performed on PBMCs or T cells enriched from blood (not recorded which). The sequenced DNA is TGTGCCAGCAGCGTAGAAGTGGGCATCGACACTGAAGCTTTCTTT. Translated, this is CASSVEVGIDTEAFF.